Below, 10 T cell receptor beta chains from the same sample are listed, as sequenced in a study of blood T cell repertoires in COVID-19. Profiling relied on immunoSEQ multiplex PCR, and the TCRdb table lists in-frame clones only, not all of them. The table lists about 230,000 clones, around 80% of them singletons. Sequenced sample: peripheral blood. Receptors originate from a man in his forties or fifties who had recovered from COVID-19.

J is TRBJ2-3 and V is TRBV24-1, with TRBD1 identical over 8 bases. V lost 3 bases to trimming and J lost 1 base; unmatched junction nucleotides: 5. This CDR3 comprises 16 residues. Germline V lookup: CDR1 KGHDR, CDR2 SFDVKD. CDR3 sequence reads: CATSDAGTGGTDTQYF. The CDR3 DNA follows: TGTGCCACCAGTGATGCCGGGACAGGAGGCACAGATACGCAGTATTTT.

The rearrangement links TRBV6-2 or TRBV6-3 to TRBJ1-5, with 7 bases matching TRBD1. Trimming took 5 bases from V and 5 from J; bases not matched to a gene: 3. CDR1 and CDR2 from the germline V gene are MNHEY and SVGEGT. The CDR3 is 13 residues long. The CDR3 protein is CASSRDRDQPQHF. The DNA of the CDR3 is TGTGCCAGCAGTCGGGACAGAGATCAGCCCCAGCATTTT.

There are a few counts of this clone. The V gene is TRBV2, the J gene TRBJ2-1; 8 nucleotides align to TRBD1. The V and J ends lost 6 bases and 4 bases, in that order; junction bases with no gene match: 11. The CDR3 has 16 amino acids. CDR1 and CDR2 from the germline V gene are SNHLY and FYNNEI. The CDR3 coding sequence is TGTGCCAGCAGAGCAGGGACAGGAGTGGGGTACAATGAGCAGTTCTTC. This translates into CASRAGTGVGYNEQFF.

This chain uses TRBV27 with TRBJ2-2; 9 nucleotides line up with TRBD1. Germline V gene lookup returns CDR1 MNHEY and CDR2 SMNVEV (reference sequence). The ends lost 4 bases at V and 5 bases at J; junction bases unmatched: 11. The CDR3 contains 17 residues. The CDR3 region is CASSSTTGTGKTGELFF. The CDR3 nucleotides read TGTGCCAGCAGTTCCACGACCGGGACAGGGAAGACCGGGGAGCTGTTTTTT.

The chain combines TRBV7-2 with TRBJ2-7; a weak D match, TRBD1 (5 bases). V dropped 3 bases and J dropped 7 bases, with 10 bases sitting between them. The CDR3 sequence is 12 residues long. Looked up from germline, CDR1 is SGHTA and CDR2 is FQGNSA. Here the CDR3 DNA reads TGTGCCAGCAGCTTCGAAGGGGATGAGCAGTACTTC. Its protein is CASSFEGDEQYF.

The chain is built from TRBV2 and TRBJ1-1; the D gene is possibly TRBD1 (6 bases). Germline V gene data show CDR1 as SNHLY and CDR2 as FYNNEI. V gave up 7 bases and J gave up 1 base, with 10 bases separating them. The CDR3 spans 13 residues. DNA of the CDR3: TGTGCCAGCACGGGGGGGCAGAACACTGAAGCTTTCTTT. As protein: CASTGGQNTEAFF.

This sequence joins TRBV3-1 (or the pseudogene TRBV3-2) and TRBJ2-5; 9 positions agree with TRBD1. The CDR3 runs 15 residues. V lost 4 bases to trimming and J lost 3 bases; unmatched junction nucleotides: 6. The germline V gene encodes CDR1 LGHDT and CDR2 YNNKEL (reference sequence). As DNA, the CDR3 is TGTGCCAGCAGCCCCCGAACAGGGGGCGAAGAGACCCAGTACTTC. Protein product: CASSPRTGGEETQYF.

The genes are TRBV9 and TRBJ2-1; 14 bases are shared with TRBD2. This CDR3 contains 15 residues. The J segment lost 10 bases and the V segment lost 3 bases, leaving 6 bases of the junction unmatched. CDR1 is SGDLS and CDR2 is YYNGEE in the germline V gene. CDR3 protein: CASSAMGLAGDEQFF. CDR3 sequence (DNA): TGTGCCAGCAGCGCCATGGGACTAGCGGGAGACGAGCAGTTCTTC. The full variable domain, completed using reference TRBV9 and TRBJ2-1, is DSGVTQTPKHLITATGQRVTLRCSPRSGDLSVYWYQQSLDQGLQFLIQYYNGEERAKGNILERFSAQQFPDLHSELNLSSLELGDSALYFCASSAMGLAGDEQFFGPGTRLTVL.

The chain uses TRBV19 and TRBJ2-3, with D unclear. The CDR3 runs 12 residues. V lost 4 bases, J lost 4 bases, and 6 bases lay in between. Per the germline V gene, CDR1 is LNHDA and CDR2 is SQIVND (reference sequence). CDR3: CASSNRADTQYF. The CDR3 bases are TGTGCCAGTAGTAACAGAGCAGATACGCAGTATTTT.

In its sample, this clone was seen once. J is TRBJ2-3 and V is TRBV19; maybe TRBD1 (5 bases). The CDR3 loop spans 16 amino acids. Germline V gene data show CDR1 as LNHDA and CDR2 as SQIVND (reference sequence). V was cut by 2 bases and J by 4 bases, with 16 bases left in between. This CDR3 is CASSIWQGVRADTQYF. CDR3 in DNA: TGTGCCAGTAGTATATGGCAGGGTGTCCGCGCAGATACGCAGTATTTT.